What follows are 30 T cell receptor beta chains derived from one specimen sequenced in a study of beta chain features in type 1 diabetes. Reverse transcribing all isolated RNA meant expressed TCRB transcripts were sequenced. The protocol was immunoSEQ multiplex PCR, while the TCRdb copy is restricted to in-frame clones and leaves out a portion. The data show around 300,000 clones, approximately 8% seen once. Sequencing was done on a sample of central memory CD4+ T cells from blood. The receptors shown here come from a woman aged 18-29 years in good health.

The chain uses TRBV19 and TRBJ1-1; 8 positions match TRBD1. Germline values: CDR1 LNHDA, CDR2 SQIVND (reference sequence). Trimming cost V 3 bases and J 5 bases; bases outside gene matches: 5. This CDR3 has 14 residues. The CDR3 spells CASSITGTGTEAFF. The DNA for the CDR3 is TGTGCCAGTAGTATCACCGGGACAGGAACTGAAGCTTTCTTT.

The CDR3 sequence: CATSQVELKNIQYF. CDR3 nucleotides: TGTGCCACCAGCCAGGTAGAATTGAAAAACATTCAGTACTTC. V is TRBV15 and J is TRBJ2-4, with D hard to call. This CDR3 spans 14 amino acids. CDR1 is LNHNV and CDR2 is YYDKDF in the germline V gene (reference sequence). Trimming left V 5 bases short and J 4 bases short, with 12 bases between.

There are a few counts of this clone. J is TRBJ2-5 and V is TRBV4-2; perhaps TRBD1 as D (5 bases). V dropped 5 bases and J dropped 4 bases, with 17 bases sitting between them. This CDR3 contains 15 residues. Germline V gives CDR1 LGHNA, CDR2 YNFKEQ. Here the CDR3 DNA reads TGTGCCAGCAGCTCAGGGCGCAGGGATGGAGAGACCCAGTACTTC. Translating it yields CASSSGRRDGETQYF.

Of note for this clone: The same CDR3 can be traced to other DNA sequences in this sample. The genes are TRBV18 and TRBJ2-5; 8 bases fit TRBD1. V was clipped by 0 bases and J by 5 bases; unmatched bases: 5. Germline V lookup: CDR1 KGHSH, CDR2 LQKENI. There are 15 residues in the CDR3. The CDR3 sequence: CASSPPGQGRETQYF. CDR3 sequence (DNA): TGTGCCAGCTCACCACCTGGACAGGGACGGGAGACCCAGTACTTC.

Many counts were recorded for this clone. This rearrangement joins TRBV7-2 to TRBJ1-2, with D tentatively TRBD1 (6 bases). Germline V CDR1 and CDR2: SGHTA, FQGNSA. Trimming shortened V by 4 bases and J by 8 bases, and 20 bases separated the two germline ends. The CDR3 covers 15 residues. CDR3 coding DNA: TGTGCCAGCAGCTCAGGGCTTGGGTTACAGGGAGGCTACACCTTC. Protein: CASSSGLGLQGGYTF.

The CDR3 sequence: CASSLALAGGGLDEQFF. The CDR3, as DNA: TGCGCCAGCAGCTTGGCTCTGGCGGGGGGCGGATTGGATGAGCAGTTCTTC. The chain is built from TRBV5-1 and TRBJ2-1; 8 nucleotides align to TRBD2. V trimming: 0 bases; J trimming: 8 bases; junction bases outside the gene matches: 13. CDR1 and CDR2 from the germline V gene are SGHRS and YFSETQ. The CDR3 runs to 17 residues.

This clone was seen a few times. The chain couples TRBV15 to TRBJ1-1; unclear D gene. V was cut by 0 bases and J by 5 bases, with 10 bases left in between. CDR1 LNHNV and CDR2 YYDKDF come from the germline V gene (reference sequence). This CDR3 contains 14 residues. This CDR3 is CATSRDGRRTEAFF. CDR3 coding DNA: TGTGCCACCAGCAGAGACGGGCGCCGGACTGAAGCTTTCTTT.

There are many counts of this clone. The J gene is TRBJ2-1, the V gene TRBV10-3; 7 bases align to TRBD1. Germline lookup yields CDR1 ENHRY and CDR2 SYGVKD. The V and J ends lost 10 bases and 2 bases, in that order; junction bases with no gene match: 11. CDR3 length: 15 amino acids. In nucleotides, the CDR3 is TGTGCCAGCCAGTCCGGACAGGAGGCCTACAATGAGCAGTTCTTC. It is translated as CASQSGQEAYNEQFF.

This clone has a handful of counts. The rearrangement uses TRBV5-1 and TRBJ2-5; 10 positions agree with TRBD2. This CDR3 is built from 14 residues. Trimming cost V 7 bases and J 4 bases; bases outside gene matches: 7. Germline CDR1 and CDR2: SGHRS and YFSETQ. This chain's CDR3 is CASGQREGGETQYF. CDR3 nucleotide sequence: TGCGCCAGCGGCCAGCGGGAGGGCGGAGAGACCCAGTACTTC.

The V and J genes are TRBV29-1 and TRBJ2-3, with TRBD2 as a possible D gene (7 bases). This CDR3 region has 14 residues. Germline-derived CDR1 and CDR2 are SQVTM and ANQGSEA. V lost 7 bases, J lost 6 bases, and 20 bases lay in between. In nucleotides, the CDR3 is TGCAGCGCCCTTGCCGGGGGGCGGTCCGATACGCAGTATTTT. Translated: CSALAGGRSDTQYF.

V usage is TRBV6-5 and J usage is TRBJ2-1; unclear D gene. V dropped 6 bases and J dropped 6 bases, with 12 bases sitting between them. The CDR3 has 13 residues. Per the germline V gene, CDR1 is MNHEY and CDR2 is SVGAGI. The CDR3 loop is CASRETLLNEQFF. CDR3 bases: TGTGCCAGCAGGGAGACTCTCCTCAATGAGCAGTTCTTC.

V is TRBV7-2 and J is TRBJ2-3; D is uncertain. From germline, CDR1 is SGHTA and CDR2 FQGNSA. The CDR3 has 13 residues. V lost 3 bases, J lost 2 bases, and 6 bases lay in between. CDR3 in amino acids: CASSFWDTDTQYF. DNA of the CDR3: TGTGCCAGCAGCTTCTGGGACACAGATACGCAGTATTTT.

The chain recombines TRBV5-1 with TRBJ2-5; D possibly corresponds to TRBD1 (6 bases). Germline lookup yields CDR1 SGHRS and CDR2 YFSETQ. The ends were cut back, 0 bases at V and 5 bases at J, with 11 bases in the middle. This CDR3 has 14 amino acids. This chain's CDR3 is CASSLATGLETQYF. The CDR3 DNA follows: TGCGCCAGCAGCTTGGCGACAGGTCTCGAGACCCAGTACTTC.

This clone has just a few counts. The V call is TRBV7-2, the J call TRBJ2-7; D might be TRBD1 (6 bases). Trimming pared 6 bases from V and 2 bases from J, leaving 14 bases between. The CDR3 sequence is 14 residues long. Germline V gene data show CDR1 as SGHTA and CDR2 as FQGNSA. Here the CDR3 reads CASRRTQGTYEQYF. CDR3 DNA: TGTGCCAGCAGGAGGACACAGGGAACCTACGAGCAGTACTTC.

The chain joins TRBV7-3 to TRBJ2-3; 9 bases line up with TRBD1. The V and J ends lost 4 bases and 2 bases, in that order; junction bases with no gene match: 7. The CDR3 length is 16 residues. Germline V CDR1 and CDR2: SGHTA, FQGTGA. The CDR3 is CASSSTGGYNTDTQYF. CDR3 DNA sequence: TGTGCCAGCAGCTCTACAGGGGGCTATAACACAGATACGCAGTATTTT.

This clone was detected a few times. The rearrangement uses TRBV7-8 and TRBJ1-2, with 11 bases fitting TRBD1. The CDR3 is 16 residues long. Germline assignment: CDR1 SGHVS and CDR2 FQNEAQ. J lost 6 bases, V lost 4 bases, and 10 bases had no gene match. The CDR3 DNA follows: TGTGCCAGCAGCTACAACCCCGGGACAGGGGGTCATGGCTACACCTTC. Protein product: CASSYNPGTGGHGYTF.

The chain is built from TRBV11-3 and TRBJ2-5, with D unresolved. This CDR3 has 13 residues. CDR1 and CDR2 from the germline V gene are SGHNT and YENEEA. V lost 5 bases, J lost 4 bases, and 11 bases lay in between. CDR3 nucleotides: TGTGCCAGCAGCCTTTCTTTCGTAGAGACCCAGTACTTC. It codes for CASSLSFVETQYF.

The chain carries TRBV7-9 and TRBJ1-2; tentatively, D is TRBD1 (6 bases). V lost 2 bases to trimming and J lost 1 base, with 8 bases between them. Germline lookup yields CDR1 SEHNR and CDR2 FQNEAQ (reference sequence). The CDR3 covers 14 residues. This CDR3 is CASSLKGDNYGYTF. In DNA form, the CDR3 reads TGTGCCAGCAGCTTAAAGGGGGATAACTATGGCTACACCTTC.

This clone was detected many times. This chain uses TRBV28 with TRBJ2-5; 7 bases agree with TRBD2. The CDR3 spans 15 residues. CDR1 and CDR2 (germline): MDHEN, SYDVKM. V lost 6 bases, J lost 0 bases, and 7 bases stayed unmatched. The CDR3: CASSPSGADQETQYF. In DNA, the CDR3 is TGTGCCAGCAGCCCGAGCGGGGCCGACCAAGAGACCCAGTACTTC.

This clone showed up many times. V gene TRBV25-1 combines with J gene TRBJ2-5; 9 nucleotides line up with TRBD1. Germline CDR1 is MGHDK and CDR2 is SYGVNS. V was pared by 2 bases and J by 2 bases, with 3 bases of the junction left unmatched. This CDR3 contains 15 residues. The CDR3 DNA is TGTGCCAGCAGTGAAAACGACAGGGGGCAAGAGACCCAGTACTTC. It encodes CASSENDRGQETQYF.

This clone showed up many times. V is TRBV10-3 and J is TRBJ2-7; perhaps TRBD1 as D (5 bases). The ends were cut back, 2 bases at V and 3 bases at J, with 5 bases in the middle. The CDR3 covers 12 residues. Germline CDR1 reads ENHRY; CDR2 reads SYGVKD. CDR3 DNA sequence: TGTGCCATCAGTGAGCAGGGCTACGAGCAGTACGTC. This translates into CAISEQGYEQYV.

The rearrangement joins TRBV5-4 to TRBJ2-2; 10 bases align to TRBD2. Per germline, CDR1 SGHNT and CDR2 YYREEE (reference sequence). The CDR3 sequence is 15 residues long. The V and J ends lost 4 bases and 7 bases, in that order; junction bases with no gene match: 7. The CDR3 coding sequence is TGTGCCAGCAGCCAGAGACTAGCGGGTGGCGGGGAGCTGTTTTTT. Amino acids: CASSQRLAGGGELFF.

This chain connects TRBV6-5 to TRBJ1-2; D gene uncertain. The CDR3 runs to 15 residues. V lost 10 bases and J lost 0, with 18 bases in between. Germline V lookup: CDR1 MNHEY, CDR2 SVGAGI. In nucleotides, the CDR3 is TGTGCCACCCAGAGTTACCAGGAAGCTAACTATGGCTACACCTTC. Encoded protein: CATQSYQEANYGYTF.

This chain joins TRBV6-5 and TRBJ2-7; 9 nucleotides align to TRBD1. The CDR3 runs to 13 residues. The V and J ends lost 6 bases and 6 bases, in that order; junction bases with no gene match: 6. Germline CDR1 MNHEY, CDR2 SVGAGI. DNA for the CDR3: TGTGCCAGCAGAAAACAGGGGGCAAGCGAGCAGTACGTC. Amino acids: CASRKQGASEQYV.

The V call is TRBV30, the J call TRBJ1-5, with D hard to call. Trimming stripped 0 bases from V and 5 bases from J, with 8 bases between. Germline assignment: CDR1 GTSNPN and CDR2 SVGIG (reference sequence). The CDR3 has 13 residues. This CDR3 is CAWSVSDYQPQHF. CDR3 bases: TGTGCCTGGAGTGTATCGGATTATCAGCCCCAGCATTTT. The full variable domain, with the rest looked up from reference TRBV30 and TRBJ1-5, is SQTIHQWPATLVQPVGSPLSLECTVEGTSNPNLYWYRQAAGRGLQLLFYSVGIGQISSEVPQNLSASRPQDRQFILSSKKLLLSDSGFYLCAWSVSDYQPQHFGDGTRLSIL.

The genes are TRBV11-2 and TRBJ2-1; D may be TRBD2 (6 bases). The CDR3 runs to 12 residues. The germline V gene has CDR1 SGHAT and CDR2 FQNNGV. Trimming left V 6 bases short and J 9 bases short, with 12 bases between. The CDR3 DNA reads as TGTGCCAGCAGTCCGACGGAGGGTGAGCAGTTCTTC. It translates to CASSPTEGEQFF.

This clone was seen a few times. The chain is built from TRBV7-9 and TRBJ1-4; weak D call: TRBD1 (5 bases). The CDR3 spans 14 residues. Germline V lookup: CDR1 SEHNR, CDR2 FQNEAQ (reference sequence). Trimming removed 5 bases at V and 5 bases at J, with 12 bases between. The CDR3 region is CASSIGTGNEKLFF. The CDR3 nucleotides are TGTGCCAGCAGCATCGGGACCGGCAATGAAAAACTGTTTTTT.

This clone came up many times. DNA of the CDR3: TGTGCCAGCAGTGTGACAGGGGTCTACGGCAATCAGCCCCAGCATTTT. Protein: CASSVTGVYGNQPQHF. The chain carries TRBV6-6 and TRBJ1-5, with 8 bases matching TRBD1. The V segment lost 5 bases and the J segment 2 bases; nucleotides outside the gene matches: 8. CDR3 length: 16 residues. Germline values: CDR1 MNHNY, CDR2 SVGAGI (reference sequence).

V usage is TRBV6-1 and J usage is TRBJ1-2, with TRBD1 identical over 9 bases. There are 13 residues in the CDR3. The junction had 4 bases not matched to a gene; V was cut back by 4 bases and J by 7 bases. The germline V gene encodes CDR1 MNHNS and CDR2 SASEGT. CDR3 protein: CASSAGTGIGYTF. CDR3 nucleotide sequence: TGTGCCAGCAGTGCCGGGACAGGGATTGGCTACACCTTC.

In the case of this clone: This specimen includes other DNA sequences encoding the same CDR3. This chain connects TRBV7-2 to TRBJ2-5, with D uncertain. Between the trimmed V and J ends, which lost 5 bases and 5 bases, there was a span of 9 bases. Germline V gives CDR1 SGHTA, CDR2 FQGNSA. CDR3 size: 12 residues. The CDR3 coding sequence is TGTGCCAGCAGCCTCATCAGGGAGACCCAGTACTTC. Its translation: CASSLIRETQYF.